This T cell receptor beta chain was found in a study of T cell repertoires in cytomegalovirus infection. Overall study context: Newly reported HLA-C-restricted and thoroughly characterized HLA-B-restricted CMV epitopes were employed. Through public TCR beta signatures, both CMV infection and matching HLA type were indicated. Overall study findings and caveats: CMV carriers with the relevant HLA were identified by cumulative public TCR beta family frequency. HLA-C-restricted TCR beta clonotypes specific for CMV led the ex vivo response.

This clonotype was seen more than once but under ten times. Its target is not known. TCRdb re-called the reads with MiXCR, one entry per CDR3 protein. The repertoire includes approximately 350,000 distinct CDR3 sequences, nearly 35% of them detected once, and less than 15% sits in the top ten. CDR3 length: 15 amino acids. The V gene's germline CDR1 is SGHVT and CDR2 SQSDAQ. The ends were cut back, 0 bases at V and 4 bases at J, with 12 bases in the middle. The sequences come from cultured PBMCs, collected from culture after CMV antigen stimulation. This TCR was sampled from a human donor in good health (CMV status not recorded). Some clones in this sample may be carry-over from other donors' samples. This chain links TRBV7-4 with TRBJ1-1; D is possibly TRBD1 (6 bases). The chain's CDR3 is CASSLARGSTTEAFF. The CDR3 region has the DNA TGTGCCAGCAGCTTAGCTAGGGGGTCGACCACTGAAGCTTTCTTT.